These T cell receptor beta chains were read from a single sample in a study of a mutant IDH1 vaccine in newly diagnosed glioma. No antigen has been identified for these receptors. Sequencing used immunoSEQ multiplex PCR; TCRdb keeps in-frame clones, though not all of them. The sample holds 25,000 to 40,000 clones, roughly 90% seen once. The sequences come from PBMCs, collected from a glioma patient whose treatment included an IDH1 peptide vaccine. These TCRs come from a man aged 35 to 55 with glioma. The CDR3 runs from the conserved cysteine through the conserved F or W. Fields, in order: J gene, V gene, D gene, clone size, CDR3 DNA, CDR3 protein. The D gene is left open where the match is weak. Where a row states a size, it is once, few, many or the class of an expanded clone; other rows omit it.

>TRBJ2-2|TRBV9|-|-
TGTGCCAGCAGCGTCTCCCTTCTCCCGGATCCGGAGCTGTTTTTT
CASSVSLLPDPELFF
>TRBJ1-4|TRBV7-9|-|-
TGTGCCAGCAGCTTAGCCTCAACAGCAACTAATGAAAAACTGTTTTTT
CASSLASTATNEKLFF
>TRBJ2-5|TRBV27|TRBD2|-
TGTGCCAGCAGTTCCCCAGCTAGCGGGGGAACCAAAGAGACCCAGTACTTC
CASSSPASGGTKETQYF
>TRBJ2-2|TRBV4-1|-|-
TGCGCCAGCAGCCCTGCCCGGACAGTTAACACCGGGGAGCTGTTTTTT
CASSPARTVNTGELFF
>TRBJ1-5|TRBV19|-|-
TGTGCCAGTAGGCCCCCGGGTTGGGGGGATCAGCCCCAGCATTTT
CASRPPGWGDQPQHF
>TRBJ2-2|TRBV9|-|-
TGTGCCAGCAGCCCCCGACGGCGGTGGGACGCAGGCACCGGGGAGCTGTTTTTT
CASSPRRRWDAGTGELFF
>TRBJ2-3|TRBV6-1|-|-
TGTGCCAGCAGTGGTCGGCTAGATACGCAGTATTTT
CASSGRLDTQYF
>TRBJ1-2|TRBV29-1|-|-
TGCAGCGTTGAAGCCCCAGGGACAAACTATGGCTACACCTTC
CSVEAPGTNYGYTF
>TRBJ2-5|TRBV23-1|-|-
TGCGCCAGCAGTCTCCACCCAGAGGGGGGTATCCCTCAAAAGACCCAGTACTTC
CASSLHPEGGIPQKTQYF
>TRBJ1-4|TRBV2|TRBD1|-
TGTGCCAGCATGGACAGGGGGGGAGAAAAACTGTTTTTT
CASMDRGGEKLFF
>TRBJ2-1|TRBV19|-|-
TGTGCCAGTAGTATGGCACTAGAACCCCTCAAGAGCTCCTACAATGAGCAGTTCTTC
CASSMALEPLKSSYNEQFF
>TRBJ2-1|TRBV2|TRBD2|-
TGTGCCAGCAGTGATCCCCCTCTAGCGGGATCCAATGAGCAGTTCTTC
CASSDPPLAGSNEQFF
>TRBJ2-2|TRBV5-6|TRBD2|-
TGTGCCAGCAGCTTCCCGACGGGACTAGCGGACACCGGGGAGCTGTTTTTT
CASSFPTGLADTGELFF
>TRBJ2-4|TRBV6-1|TRBD1|-
TGTGCCAGCAGTGAAGAGACAGGGGTGAACATTCAGTACTTC
CASSEETGVNIQYF
>TRBJ1-1|TRBV19|-|-
TGTGCCAGTACGCGACGGGGGGGTACGGGCACTGAAGCTTTCTTT
CASTRRGGTGTEAFF
>TRBJ2-2|TRBV30|-|-
TGTGCCTGGAGCCCCAAGGGATTACGGGGCACCGGGGAGCTGTTTTTT
CAWSPKGLRGTGELFF
>TRBJ1-6|TRBV6-5|TRBD1|-
TGTGCCAGCAGTTCCGGGGACAGGAACTATTCACCCCTCCACTTT
CASSSGDRNYSPLHF
>TRBJ1-1|TRBV2|TRBD1|few
TGTGCCAGCAGCTTTAGGACAGGCGTTAATGAAGCTTTCTTT
CASSFRTGVNEAFF
>TRBJ1-1|TRBV30|-|-
TGTGCCTGGAATCTAGCGGCAGACCAGAACACTGAAGCTTTCTTT
CAWNLAADQNTEAFF
>TRBJ2-3|TRBV11-2|-|-
TGTGCCAGCAGCTTAGGGCGCGGGGGCGTTACGCAGTATTTT
CASSLGRGGVTQYF
>TRBJ2-7|TRBV19|-|-
TGTGCCAGTAGTATAGGACTCGAGAGCTCCTACGAGCAGTACTTC
CASSIGLESSYEQYF
>TRBJ2-7|TRBV19|-|-
TGTGCCAGTAGTATAGCTTCGGCAGAAGGCCGCGAGCAGTACTTC
CASSIASAEGREQYF
>TRBJ2-5|TRBV28|TRBD1|-
TGTGCCAGCAGTTTTCCACAGGGGGCTGCGGAGACCCAGTACTTC
CASSFPQGAAETQYF
>TRBJ1-4|TRBV5-4|-|-
TGTGCCAGCAGCTTGAGCCAGGGTGGAGAAAAACTGTTTTTT
CASSLSQGGEKLFF
>TRBJ2-1|TRBV27|-|-
TGTGCCAGCAGTTTTATTGGGTTTGGGTCCTACAATGAGCAGTTCTTC
CASSFIGFGSYNEQFF
>TRBJ2-7|TRBV19|-|-
TGTGCCAGTAGTATATCGGTCGGCCCCAAAGTCGACAGTAACACCTACGAGCAGTACTTC
CASSISVGPKVDSNTYEQYF
>TRBJ1-1|TRBV7-3|-|-
TGTGCCAGCAGCCTTACTAGCTGGGGGAGCACTGAAGCTTTCTTT
CASSLTSWGSTEAFF
>TRBJ2-7|TRBV19|-|-
TGTGCCAGTAGTATAGGCAGGGATGACGAGCAGTACTTC
CASSIGRDDEQYF
>TRBJ2-1|TRBV5-4|-|-
TGTGCCAGCAGCTTGGCCTATTCGGGCAGGGTAGGTGTGGATGAGCAGTTCTTC
CASSLAYSGRVGVDEQFF
>TRBJ2-1|TRBV6-4|TRBD2|-
TGTGCCAGCAGTGAGTCGGGGGGGGCCAATGAGCAGTTCTTC
CASSESGGANEQFF
>TRBJ2-2|TRBV2|-|-
TGTGCCAGCAGAGCACAGGCGAACACCGGGGAGCTGTTTTTT
CASRAQANTGELFF
>TRBJ1-5|TRBV28|-|few
TGTGCCAGCAGTTCGATCGGACAGTGGAATCAGCCCCAGCATTTT
CASSSIGQWNQPQHF
>TRBJ2-2|TRBV6-5|-|-
TGTGCCAGCAGGAGGGGATCTAACACCGGGGAGCTGTTTTTT
CASRRGSNTGELFF
>TRBJ2-7|TRBV2|TRBD1|-
TGTGCCAGCAGTGCCCGGACAGGGGGCTACGAGCAGTACTTC
CASSARTGGYEQYF
>TRBJ2-1|TRBV7-9|-|-
TGTGCCAGCAGCTACGCTTACAATGAGCAGTTCTTC
CASSYAYNEQFF
>TRBJ1-1|TRBV7-9|-|-
TGTGCCAGCAGCTCCCCAGGGAACACTGAAGCTTTCTTT
CASSSPGNTEAFF
>TRBJ2-2|TRBV5-1|-|once
TGCGCCAGCAGACAGGCGAACACCGGGGAGCTGTTTTTT
CASRQANTGELFF